The next 23 T cell receptor beta chains were all read from a single sample in a study of CD8+ T cells in alopecia areata. RNA extraction and reverse transcription yielded cDNA as sequencing template. Sequencing used immunoSEQ multiplex PCR; TCRdb keeps in-frame clones, though not all of them. The table records more than 75,000 clones, approximately 42% of them present only once. Sequenced input: CD4+ T cells sorted from blood. These TCRs come from a human donor with alopecia areata.

This chain connects TRBV4-3 to TRBJ1-2; the D is unclear. This CDR3 spans 14 amino acids. Germline V gives CDR1 LGHNA, CDR2 YSLEER. Trimming stripped 0 bases from V and 0 bases from J, with 5 bases between. The CDR3 region has the DNA TGCGCCAGCAGCCAAGACACAGCTAACTATGGCTACACCTTC. Protein sequence: CASSQDTANYGYTF.

This chain joins TRBV29-1 and TRBJ1-2, with TRBD1 matching 8 bases. J was trimmed by 8 bases and V by 6 bases; bases with no gene match: 8. The CDR3 sequence is 12 residues long. Germline V CDR1 and CDR2: SQVTM, ANQGSEA. The CDR3 DNA sequence: TGCAGCGTGATGGACAGGGTGAGAGGCTACACCTTC. Its protein is CSVMDRVRGYTF.

The V gene is TRBV25-1, the J gene TRBJ2-5; the D gene is possibly TRBD1 (6 bases). CDR1 and CDR2 from the germline V gene are MGHDK and SYGVNS. The V end was cut by 4 bases, the J end by 4 bases, with 13 bases between. This CDR3 is built from 14 residues. The DNA for the CDR3 is TGTGCCAGCAGTGCTGCAGGGGCCGTAGAGACCCAGTACTTC. It codes for CASSAAGAVETQYF.

The chain combines TRBV5-1 with TRBJ2-3; unclear D gene. The CDR3 sequence is 12 residues long. Germline V lookup: CDR1 SGHRS, CDR2 YFSETQ. Trimming took off 3 bases at V and 4 bases at J, with 6 bases between the two ends. The CDR3 sequence is CASSSGADTQYF. In nucleotides, the CDR3 is TGCGCCAGCAGCTCAGGAGCAGATACGCAGTATTTT.

In DNA form, the CDR3 reads TGTGCCAGCAGCCCGGAAAACTATGGCTACACCTTC. This codes for CASSPENYGYTF. This chain links TRBV11-2 with TRBJ1-2; no clear D. The CDR3 runs 12 residues. The ends were cut back, 5 bases at V and 2 bases at J, with 6 bases in the middle. Germline lookup yields CDR1 SGHAT and CDR2 FQNNGV.

This clone was counted a single time. The CDR3 coding sequence is TGTGCCAGCAGCGTAGAGGGGAATCTGATGGTCACAGATACGCAGTATTTT. Protein: CASSVEGNLMVTDTQYF. This chain joins TRBV9 and TRBJ2-3, with a possible D match to TRBD1 (5 bases). In germline, CDR1 is SGDLS, CDR2 YYNGEE. This CDR3 has 17 amino acids. Trimming took off 0 bases at V and 2 bases at J, with 16 bases between the two ends. Full variable domain (outside the CDR3, taken from reference TRBV9 and TRBJ2-3): DSGVTQTPKHLITATGQRVTLRCSPRSGDLSVYWYQQSLDQGLQFLIQYYNGEERAKGNILERFSAQQFPDLHSELNLSSLELGDSALYFCASSVEGNLMVTDTQYFGPGTRLTVL.

In this sample, this clone turned up once. V and J are TRBV27 and TRBJ1-2; D may be TRBD1 (6 bases). The V and J ends lost 6 bases and 8 bases respectively, with 19 bases between them. Germline V gene lookup returns CDR1 MNHEY and CDR2 SMNVEV (reference sequence). CDR3 size: 14 residues. CDR3 loop: CASRPTGRSGGYTF. CDR3 nucleotide sequence: TGTGCCAGCAGACCTACAGGGAGGTCTGGAGGCTACACCTTC.

This clone was seen a handful of times. The rearrangement uses TRBV29-1 and TRBJ2-1, with no clear D. Between the trimmed V and J ends, which lost 4 bases and 6 bases, there was a span of 7 bases. This CDR3 is built from 11 residues. Germline V gene sequence: CDR1 SQVTM, CDR2 ANQGSEA. The CDR3 nucleotides are TGCAGCGTTGTCTCGTTCAATGAGCAGTTCTTC. The encoded protein is CSVVSFNEQFF.

For this clone: Different DNA sequences within this sample yield the same CDR3. The V call is TRBV15, the J call TRBJ2-7, with TRBD2 matching over 12 bases. V lost 6 bases and J lost 6; bases outside the gene matches: 6. CDR1 LNHNV and CDR2 YYDKDF come from the germline V gene (reference sequence). This CDR3 contains 14 residues. The CDR3, as DNA: TGTGCCACCAGGAGACTAGCGGGGGTCGGCGAGCAGTACTTC. Amino acids: CATRRLAGVGEQYF. The variable domain in full, completed from reference TRBV15 and TRBJ2-7, reads DAMVIQNPRYQVTQFGKPVTLSCSQTLNHNVMYWYQQKSSQAPKLLFHYYDKDFNNEADTPDNFQSRRPNTSFCFLDIRSPGLGDTAMYLCATRRLAGVGEQYFGPGTRLTVT.

This clone was seen a single time. This chain links TRBV5-1 with TRBJ2-5, with D perhaps TRBD1 (5 bases). V lost 0 bases, J lost 5 bases, and 11 bases lay in between. CDR3 length equals 14 residues. Per the germline V gene, CDR1 is SGHRS and CDR2 is YFSETQ. The CDR3 reads CASSLVGSGETQYF. In DNA form, the CDR3 reads TGCGCCAGCAGCTTGGTTGGGTCAGGGGAGACCCAGTACTTC.

This clone was detected only a few times. The chain links TRBV7-2 to TRBJ1-5, with 7 bases identical to TRBD1. V lost 4 bases, J lost 0 bases, and 6 bases stayed unmatched. The germline V gene encodes CDR1 SGHTA and CDR2 FQGNSA. The CDR3 runs to 16 residues. The CDR3 protein is CASSSQTGHSNQPQHF. DNA for the CDR3: TGTGCCAGCAGCTCACAGACAGGGCATAGCAATCAGCCCCAGCATTTT.

J is TRBJ2-7 and V is TRBV2; D unclear. The CDR3 extends over 12 amino acids. Germline assignment: CDR1 SNHLY and CDR2 FYNNEI. The germline V and J ends were trimmed by 10 bases and 1 base, with 11 bases remaining between them. This CDR3 is CATSLGSYEQYF. In nucleotides, the CDR3 is TGTGCCACCTCACTTGGGTCCTACGAGCAGTACTTC.

The rearrangement links TRBV28 to TRBJ2-7; 12 nucleotides line up with TRBD2. Germline V CDR1 and CDR2: MDHEN, SYDVKM. V was pared by 6 bases and J by 4 bases, with 7 bases of the junction left unmatched. The CDR3 totals 15 residues. The CDR3 DNA follows: TGTGCCAGCAGGGGGATTGGACTAGCGGGATACGAGCAGTACTTC. It encodes CASRGIGLAGYEQYF.

Of note for this clone: At one of its ends the junction is not consistent with the germline gene, which may arise from a read error. The CDR3 bases are TGTGCCAGCACCTTGGGAGGAAGGCCAGATACGCAGTATTTT. It is translated as CASTLGGRPDTQYF. The chain has TRBV5-4 and TRBJ2-3; maybe TRBD2 (6 bases). The CDR3 totals 14 residues. CDR1 is SGHNT, CDR2 YYREEE, per germline (reference sequence).

The chain employs TRBV27 and TRBJ2-1; 9 positions match TRBD2. Germline V lookup: CDR1 MNHEY, CDR2 SMNVEV (reference sequence). The junction had 7 bases not matched to a gene; V was cut back by 7 bases and J by 0 bases. The CDR3 runs to 16 residues. The DNA for the CDR3 is TGTGCCAGCAATTCACCTAGCGGGAACTCCTACAATGAGCAGTTCTTC. Its protein is CASNSPSGNSYNEQFF.

The chain recombines TRBV7-2 with TRBJ2-3; 7 bases match TRBD2. Germline assignment: CDR1 SGHTA and CDR2 FQGNSA. The CDR3 has 13 amino acids. V lost 5 bases, J lost 4 bases, and 3 bases stayed unmatched. The CDR3 coding sequence is TGTGCCAGCAGCCCGGGGAGGGCAGATACGCAGTATTTT. Encoded protein: CASSPGRADTQYF.

V is TRBV5-6 and J is TRBJ2-7, with 10 nucleotides matching TRBD1. V dropped 3 bases and J dropped 3; count of bases not matched to a gene: 3. CDR3 length: 14 residues. Germline assignment: CDR1 SGHDT and CDR2 YYEEEE. CDR3 coding DNA: TGTGCCAGCAGCTCGCGGGACAGGGGCTACGAGCAGTACTTC. Translation gives CASSSRDRGYEQYF. The variable domain in full, completed from reference TRBV5-6 and TRBJ2-7, reads DAGVTQSPTHLIKTRGQQVTLRCSPKSGHDTVSWYQQALGQGPQFIFQYYEEEERQRGNFPDRFSGHQFPNYSSELNVNALLLGDSALYLCASSSRDRGYEQYFGPGTRLTVT.

The rearrangement uses TRBV11-2 and TRBJ2-1; perhaps TRBD2 as D (5 bases). The CDR3 loop spans 12 amino acids. Trimming removed 5 bases from V and 16 bases from J, with 18 bases in between. Germline V gene lookup returns CDR1 SGHAT and CDR2 FQNNGV. The CDR3 spells CASSPTPRERFF. The CDR3 DNA is TGTGCCAGCAGCCCCACTCCCCGGGAACGCTTCTTC. Drawing the rest from reference TRBV11-2 and TRBJ2-1, the complete variable domain is EAGVAQSPRYKIIEKRQSVAFWCNPISGHATLYWYQQILGQGPKLLIQFQNNGVVDDSQLPKDRFSAERLKGVDSTLKIQPAKLEDSAVYLCASSPTPRERFFGPGTRLTVL.

The chain employs TRBV30 and TRBJ1-5, with D possibly being TRBD1 (5 bases). V was trimmed by 0 bases and J by 0 bases, leaving 12 bases between them. The CDR3 is 16 amino acids. Germline-derived CDR1 and CDR2 are GTSNPN and SVGIG (reference sequence). The CDR3, as DNA: TGTGCCTGGAGTGTACTATCGGGGCTTAGCAATCAGCCCCAGCATTTT. It translates to CAWSVLSGLSNQPQHF.

The chain combines TRBV7-2 with TRBJ2-7; 7 bases are shared with TRBD1. CDR1 is SGHTA and CDR2 is FQGNSA in the germline V gene. Trimming cost V 4 bases and J 5 bases; bases outside gene matches: 8. There are 14 residues in the CDR3. CDR3 bases: TGTGCCAGCAGCTCGCCACAGGGGATACACGAGCAGTACTTC. Protein: CASSSPQGIHEQYF. Full variable domain (missing parts from reference TRBV7-2 and TRBJ2-7): GAGVSQSPSNKVTEKGKDVELRCDPISGHTALYWYRQSLGQGLEFLIYFQGNSAPDKSGLPSDRFSAERTGGSVSTLTIQRTQQEDSAVYLCASSSPQGIHEQYFGPGTRLTVT.

This clone was detected a few times. V usage is TRBV7-9 and J usage is TRBJ2-5; D is ambiguous. CDR1 SEHNR and CDR2 FQNEAQ come from the germline V gene (reference sequence). Trimming shortened V by 8 bases and J by 9 bases, and 16 bases separated the two germline ends. CDR3 length equals 12 residues. The CDR3 DNA follows: TGTGCCAGCTCCATTCTTCAGAGACCCCAGTACTTC. Residues: CASSILQRPQYF.

This clone occurred a few times. The CDR3 loop reads CSVGNGQGSTDTQYF. The CDR3 nucleotides read TGCAGCGTAGGAAACGGACAGGGAAGCACAGATACGCAGTATTTT. The chain carries TRBV29-1 and TRBJ2-3, with 8 bases aligning to TRBD1. The CDR3 is 15 residues long. Unmatched junction bases numbered 8, after V lost 6 bases and J lost 0 bases. Germline V gene lookup returns CDR1 SQVTM and CDR2 ANQGSEA.

This clone appeared a few times. This chain connects TRBV14 to TRBJ1-1; no reliable D call. V shed 4 bases and J shed 2 bases, with 11 bases lying between them. Germline V gene data show CDR1 as SGHDN and CDR2 as FVKESK. This CDR3 comprises 14 residues. The DNA of the CDR3 is TGTGCCAGCAGCCCCCTTCTTGCCAACACTGAAGCTTTCTTT. This sequence encodes CASSPLLANTEAFF.